This passage covers 30 T cell receptor beta chains from one sample sequenced in a study of blood T cell repertoires in COVID-19. Only in-frame clones appear in the TCRdb table, and some are missing; sequencing was by immunoSEQ multiplex PCR. The table shows approximately 200,000 clones, with 70% to 90% occurring only once. Sample: PBMCs or T cells enriched from blood (not recorded which). These receptors came from a man aged 35 to 55 who had recovered from COVID-19.

The genes are TRBV5-1 and TRBJ2-7; 8 bases map to TRBD1. J lost 6 bases, V lost 0 bases, and 5 bases had no gene match. This CDR3 contains 14 residues. The germline V gene has CDR1 SGHRS and CDR2 YFSETQ. The chain's CDR3 is CASSLDGGQGEQYF. In nucleotides, the CDR3 is TGCGCCAGCAGCTTGGATGGCGGACAGGGCGAGCAGTACTTC.

This sequence joins TRBV5-1 and TRBJ2-1; no definite D call. The V gene's germline CDR1 is SGHRS and CDR2 YFSETQ. With 2 bases removed from V and 0 bases from J, the gap between germline ends came to 9 bases. The CDR3 runs to 15 residues. CDR3: CASSFSISSYNEQFF. In DNA form, the CDR3 reads TGCGCCAGCAGCTTTTCGATTAGCTCCTACAATGAGCAGTTCTTC.

This chain uses TRBV5-1 with TRBJ2-1; the match to TRBD2 covers 11 bases. Trimming removed 4 bases from V and 4 bases from J; junction bases left unmatched: 7. The CDR3 is 16 residues long. In germline, CDR1 is SGHRS, CDR2 YFSETQ. The chain's CDR3 is CASSPNLAGGYNEQFF. The DNA for the CDR3 is TGCGCCAGCAGCCCTAACCTAGCGGGGGGATACAATGAGCAGTTCTTC.

The rearrangement links TRBV6-5 to TRBJ1-2; 7 nucleotides agree with TRBD1. The CDR3 is 13 residues long. Germline CDR1 is MNHEY and CDR2 is SVGAGI. V dropped 2 bases and J dropped 6; count of bases not matched to a gene: 3. CDR3 protein: CASSYGQEHGYTF. DNA for the CDR3: TGTGCCAGCAGTTACGGACAGGAGCATGGCTACACCTTC.

The chain carries TRBV6-2 or TRBV6-3 and TRBJ1-5; D is ambiguous. Germline V CDR1 and CDR2: MNHEY, SVGEGT. The CDR3 is 15 residues long. V lost 6 bases and J lost 2, with 14 bases in between. CDR3 nucleotides: TGTGCCAGCAGCGCCCCCAGCCGGGGCAATCAGCCCCAGCATTTT. Protein: CASSAPSRGNQPQHF.

This chain uses TRBV6-6 with TRBJ2-2; D is uncertain. The CDR3 sequence is 14 residues long. Between the trimmed V and J ends, which lost 1 base and 7 bases, there was a span of 10 bases. Per the germline V gene, CDR1 is MNHNY and CDR2 is SVGAGI (reference sequence). The CDR3 DNA is TGTGCCAGCAGTTACTTAGTCCACGGCGGGGAGCTGTTTTTT. It yields the protein CASSYLVHGGELFF.

This chain connects TRBV27 to TRBJ1-5, with 7 positions matching TRBD1. The CDR3 is 16 amino acids. CDR1 MNHEY and CDR2 SMNVEV come from the germline V gene (reference sequence). Trimming at V came to 4 bases and at J to 0 bases, leaving 6 bases not matched to a gene. CDR3 nucleotides: TGTGCCAGCAGTTACACAGGGGTGCATAGCAATCAGCCCCAGCATTTT. This encodes CASSYTGVHSNQPQHF.

This sequence joins TRBV4-1 and TRBJ1-2, with 9 bases aligning to TRBD1. Germline V lookup: CDR1 MGHRA, CDR2 YSYEKL. The CDR3 spans 15 residues. V trimming: 3 bases; J trimming: 4 bases; junction bases outside the gene matches: 6. As DNA, the CDR3 is TGCGCCAGCAGCCAGCCCTTGGACAGGGGCTATGGCTACACCTTC. It codes for CASSQPLDRGYGYTF.

The chain links TRBV6-5 to TRBJ1-1, with TRBD1 identical over 7 bases. V gave up 4 bases and J gave up 6 bases; unmatched junction bases: 11. The CDR3 contains 15 residues. Germline V CDR1 and CDR2: MNHEY, SVGAGI. The CDR3 is CASSSRQGGRAEAFF. CDR3 in DNA: TGTGCCAGCAGTTCACGCCAGGGGGGAAGGGCTGAAGCTTTCTTT.

This clone was picked up a small number of times. This chain links TRBV30 with TRBJ1-2; 7 nucleotides agree with TRBD1. The junction had 12 bases not matched to a gene; V was cut back by 3 bases and J by 5 bases. CDR3 length equals 15 residues. Germline V gene lookup returns CDR1 GTSNPN and CDR2 SVGIG (reference sequence). The CDR3 DNA is TGTGCCTGGAGCCATACTGGGGGGACAGCTTATGGCTACACCTTC. Amino acids: CAWSHTGGTAYGYTF.

The chain uses TRBV7-9 and TRBJ1-2; perhaps TRBD1 as D (5 bases). This CDR3 spans 13 amino acids. V lost 4 bases and J lost 5, with 11 bases in between. Germline loops: CDR1 SEHNR, CDR2 FQNEAQ (reference sequence). CDR3 amino acids: CASSWGEGYGYTF. Here the CDR3 DNA reads TGTGCCAGCAGCTGGGGGGAAGGATATGGCTACACCTTC.

The chain couples TRBV19 to TRBJ2-6; D gene unclear. Germline loops: CDR1 LNHDA, CDR2 SQIVND (reference sequence). The germline V and J ends were trimmed by 6 bases and 0 bases, with 9 bases remaining between them. This CDR3 is 15 amino acids long. The CDR3 is CASSSGRSGANVLTF. For the CDR3, the DNA is TGTGCCAGTAGCTCAGGCCGCTCTGGGGCCAACGTCCTGACTTTC.

The gene calls are TRBV10-3 and TRBJ2-7, with D hard to call. V shed 5 bases and J shed 0 bases, with 8 bases lying between them. Germline V gene sequence: CDR1 ENHRY, CDR2 SYGVKD. The CDR3 sequence is 13 residues long. The CDR3 region is CAISLADSYEQYF. CDR3 nucleotide sequence: TGTGCCATCAGTTTAGCAGACTCCTACGAGCAGTACTTC.

This clone was detected only a few times. The V gene is TRBV7-2, the J gene TRBJ2-3, with D possibly being TRBD2 (6 bases). V lost 4 bases and J 0 bases, leaving 11 bases between the germline ends. Germline V gene sequence: CDR1 SGHTA, CDR2 FQGNSA. CDR3 length: 15 residues. DNA for the CDR3: TGTGCCAGCAGCTCGGACTACCTTAGCACAGATACGCAGTATTTT. Translating it yields CASSSDYLSTDTQYF. Full variable domain (remainder filled in from reference TRBV7-2 and TRBJ2-3): GAGVSQSPSNKVTEKGKDVELRCDPISGHTALYWYRQSLGQGLEFLIYFQGNSAPDKSGLPSDRFSAERTGGSVSTLTIQRTQQEDSAVYLCASSSDYLSTDTQYFGPGTRLTVL.

The CDR3 region is CASSQFGQGTNQPQHF. The DNA of the CDR3 is TGCGCCAGCAGCCAATTCGGACAGGGGACCAATCAGCCCCAGCATTTT. The chain recombines TRBV4-1 with TRBJ1-5; the match to TRBD1 covers 9 bases. V was clipped by 2 bases and J by 3 bases; unmatched bases: 5. CDR3 length: 16 amino acids. From germline, CDR1 is MGHRA and CDR2 YSYEKL.

This clone was seen repeatedly, ten times or more. The J gene is TRBJ1-6, the V gene TRBV9; D remains ambiguous. With 0 bases removed from V and 13 bases from J, the gap between germline ends came to 11 bases. This CDR3 has 13 amino acids. Germline V gene sequence: CDR1 SGDLS, CDR2 YYNGEE. The CDR3 spells CASSVEGGMPLHF. CDR3 nucleotides: TGTGCCAGCAGCGTAGAGGGAGGGATGCCCCTCCACTTT.

Here the CDR3 reads CASSLGASYEQYF. CDR3 bases: TGTGCCAGCAGCTTGGGGGCTTCCTACGAGCAGTACTTC. V gene TRBV5-6 combines with J gene TRBJ2-7; D gene uncertain. The V end was cut by 0 bases, the J end by 1 base, with 5 bases between. The CDR3 has 13 residues. Germline CDR1 SGHDT, CDR2 YYEEEE.

The J gene is TRBJ1-1, the V gene TRBV3-1 (or the pseudogene TRBV3-2); 8 bases map to TRBD1. Germline CDR1 is LGHDT and CDR2 is YNNKEL (reference sequence). The CDR3 totals 21 residues. Losses at the gene ends were 2 bases for V and 3 bases for J; bases not matched to a gene: 23. The chain's CDR3 is CASSQSSFTPLSGGADTEAFF. The DNA of the CDR3 is TGTGCCAGCAGCCAATCTTCTTTTACCCCCCTCTCAGGGGGCGCGGACACTGAAGCTTTCTTT.

V and J are TRBV6-6 and TRBJ2-7; a weak D match, TRBD2 (5 bases). Trimming pared 5 bases from V and 7 bases from J, leaving 9 bases between. Germline lookup yields CDR1 MNHNY and CDR2 SVGAGI (reference sequence). The CDR3 is made up of 11 amino acids. As DNA, the CDR3 is TGTGCCAGCAGTCCGAGGAGGGAGCAGTACTTC. Amino acids: CASSPRREQYF.

This chain uses TRBV12-3 or TRBV12-4 with TRBJ2-7; D not certain. The CDR3 length is 13 residues. Trimming left V 3 bases short and J 2 bases short, with 8 bases between. For the CDR3, the DNA is TGTGCCAGCAGTTTTCAGTTTACCTACGAGCAGTACTTC. It is translated as CASSFQFTYEQYF.

The chain recombines TRBV27 with TRBJ2-1, with a weak D call TRBD2 (6 bases). CDR1 and CDR2 (germline): MNHEY, SMNVEV (reference sequence). The CDR3 spans 14 residues. V was pared by 3 bases and J by 8 bases, with 14 bases between. CDR3 coding DNA: TGTGCCAGCAGTTTTAAGAGCGGGTGGCATGAGCAGTTCTTC. This translates into CASSFKSGWHEQFF.

This sequence joins TRBV30 and TRBJ1-5; D is perhaps TRBD1 (6 bases). Germline-derived CDR1 and CDR2 are GTSNPN and SVGIG (reference sequence). Trimming shortened V by 3 bases and J by 4 bases, and 16 bases separated the two germline ends. The CDR3 covers 15 residues. The CDR3 here is CAWRKGVGRNQPQHF. CDR3 DNA sequence: TGTGCCTGGAGAAAGGGGGTGGGGCGGAATCAGCCCCAGCATTTT.

The chain employs TRBV7-6 and TRBJ1-4; TRBD1 matches at 10 bases. The CDR3 has 14 residues. J lost 7 bases, V lost 5 bases, and 4 bases had no gene match. The germline V gene has CDR1 SGHVS and CDR2 FNYEAQ. CDR3 loop: CASSTGQGFEKLFF. DNA of the CDR3: TGTGCCAGCAGCACGGGACAGGGGTTTGAAAAACTGTTTTTT.

This sequence joins TRBV19 and TRBJ1-1; 10 bases align to TRBD1. From germline, CDR1 is LNHDA and CDR2 SQIVND (reference sequence). Germline trimming cut 5 bases from V and 1 base from J; bases unmatched to any gene: 16. The length of the CDR3 is 19 residues. The CDR3: CASSRNSAGTGVWNTEAFF. CDR3 nucleotide sequence: TGTGCCAGTAGTCGAAACTCCGCCGGGACAGGGGTGTGGAACACTGAAGCTTTCTTT.

The chain couples TRBV5-4 to TRBJ2-3; 13 nucleotides align to TRBD2. The length of the CDR3 is 16 residues. The germline V gene has CDR1 SGHNT and CDR2 YYREEE (reference sequence). Trimming cost V 4 bases and J 4 bases; bases outside gene matches: 6. CDR3 loop: CASSPTSGGHPDTQYF. CDR3 nucleotide sequence: TGTGCCAGCAGCCCGACTAGCGGGGGGCACCCAGATACGCAGTATTTT.

The chain uses TRBV5-4 and TRBJ1-3, with no clear D. V lost 3 bases, J lost 4 bases, and 5 bases lay in between. The CDR3 totals 12 residues. Germline CDR1 reads SGHNT; CDR2 reads YYREEE (reference sequence). CDR3 amino acids: CASSSEGNTIYF. For the CDR3, the DNA is TGTGCCAGCAGCTCAGAAGGAAACACCATATATTTT.

This sequence joins TRBV2 and TRBJ2-3, with 7 bases that match TRBD2. CDR3 length: 14 amino acids. With V trimmed by 7 bases and J by 2 bases, 6 bases remained unmatched. Germline V gene lookup returns CDR1 SNHLY and CDR2 FYNNEI. The CDR3 region has the DNA TGTGCCAGCATAAAGACTAGCCCCACAGATACGCAGTATTTT. Amino acids: CASIKTSPTDTQYF.

This clone was seen repeatedly, ten times or more. This chain joins TRBV19 and TRBJ1-3; D perhaps matches TRBD1 (6 bases). The CDR3 covers 15 residues. Germline CDR1 and CDR2: LNHDA and SQIVND (reference sequence). The ends were cut back, 5 bases at V and 2 bases at J, with 13 bases in the middle. CDR3 sequence: CASSSGQRAGNTIYF. CDR3 bases: TGTGCCAGTAGTTCCGGACAGAGGGCTGGAAACACCATATATTTT.

The gene calls are TRBV21-1 and TRBJ1-1; no check of the table's D call, TRBD1, against the DNA was made. TRBV21-1 is given as a pseudogene. This CDR3 is 12 amino acids long. CDR3 residues: CAKTGGDTEAFF. The CDR3 nucleotides read TGTGCCAAAACAGGGGGGGACACTGAAGCTTTCTTT.

As to this clone: The junction shows a germline mismatch at one end, possibly a read error. This specimen includes other DNA sequences encoding the same CDR3. The rearrangement uses TRBV9 and TRBJ2-1; TRBD2 aligns across 7 bases. Germline V gene data show CDR1 as SGDLS and CDR2 as YYNGEE. The CDR3 is 14 residues long. The CDR3 is CASRGAGDHNEQFF. In nucleotides, the CDR3 is TGTGCCAGCAGAGGGGCGGGGGACCACAATGAACAGTTCTTC.